These 28 T cell receptor beta chains share one sample of origin, sequenced in a study of blood T cell repertoires in COVID-19. The table came from immunoSEQ multiplex PCR; TCRdb's copy has only in-frame clones and leaves some out. The sample shows 99,000 or so clones, around 84% of them seen only once. The sequenced sample was peripheral blood. Receptor source: an older man with active or convalescent COVID-19.

The chain is built from TRBV7-2 and TRBJ1-2, with D uncertain. Germline-derived CDR1 and CDR2 are SGHTA and FQGNSA. V lost 1 base and J lost 4, with 7 bases in between. This CDR3 has 13 residues. The CDR3 protein is CASSLGSGYGYTF. CDR3 sequence (DNA): TGTGCCAGCAGCTTAGGGTCAGGCTATGGCTACACCTTC.

The V gene is TRBV24-1, the J gene TRBJ2-5, with TRBD2 identical over 9 bases. V lost 2 bases, J lost 1 base, and 4 bases stayed unmatched. The CDR3 spans 16 residues. Looked up from germline, CDR1 is KGHDR and CDR2 is SFDVKD. The CDR3 here is CATSDWGGGVQETQYF. The DNA of the CDR3 is TGTGCCACCAGTGATTGGGGCGGGGGGGTCCAAGAGACCCAGTACTTC.

This clone has a handful of counts. The V gene is TRBV5-1, the J gene TRBJ2-7, with 10 bases identical to TRBD2. Trimming took 4 bases from V and 2 from J; bases not matched to a gene: 6. The CDR3 runs 15 residues. Germline V CDR1 and CDR2: SGHRS, YFSETQ. In nucleotides, the CDR3 is TGCGCCAGCAGCCCAACCGGGACTAGCGCCTACGAGCAGTACTTC. Its translation is CASSPTGTSAYEQYF.

V usage is TRBV3-1 (or the pseudogene TRBV3-2) and J usage is TRBJ1-1; 9 bases are a match to TRBD1. Germline CDR1 and CDR2: LGHDT and YNNKEL (reference sequence). This CDR3 region has 16 residues. Trimming removed 3 bases from V and 7 bases from J; junction bases left unmatched: 12. The CDR3 loop reads CASSQHTTGGFGEAFF. In DNA, the CDR3 is TGTGCCAGCAGCCAGCATACGACAGGGGGATTCGGTGAAGCTTTCTTT.

The CDR3 nucleotides are TGTGCCAGCAGTTACCCAAATTCACCCCTCCACTTT. It encodes CASSYPNSPLHF. The rearrangement links TRBV6-5 to TRBJ1-6; D is uncertain. Germline lookup yields CDR1 MNHEY and CDR2 SVGAGI. This CDR3 contains 12 residues. V lost 2 bases and J 7 bases, leaving 3 bases between the germline ends.

In the case of this clone: The sample has other DNA sequences that encode this CDR3 too. The gene calls are TRBV18 and TRBJ1-5, with 7 bases fitting TRBD1. This CDR3 comprises 13 residues. The J segment lost 7 bases and the V segment lost 3 bases, leaving 3 bases of the junction unmatched. The germline gives CDR1 KGHSH, CDR2 LQKENI. The CDR3 nucleotides read TGTGCCAGCTCACCGACAGGGAACCAGCCCCAGCATTTT. Translation gives CASSPTGNQPQHF.

V is TRBV19 and J is TRBJ2-7; 7 positions agree with TRBD1. Trimming removed 6 bases from V and 0 bases from J; junction bases left unmatched: 11. This CDR3 comprises 16 residues. Germline V CDR1 and CDR2: LNHDA, SQIVND (reference sequence). This chain's CDR3 is CASSTQGTVTSYEQYF. In nucleotides, the CDR3 is TGTGCCAGTAGCACTCAAGGGACAGTTACCTCCTACGAGCAGTACTTC.

In this sample, this clone turned up a few times. This chain links TRBV4-1 with TRBJ1-1; 9 nucleotides line up with TRBD1. CDR1 is MGHRA and CDR2 is YSYEKL in the germline V gene. Trimming removed 1 base from V and 4 bases from J; junction bases left unmatched: 10. This CDR3 has 17 residues. CDR3 DNA: TGCGCCAGCAGCCAAGGGTCGGGGACAGGGCGTGGCACTGAAGCTTTCTTT. It yields the protein CASSQGSGTGRGTEAFF.

The chain links TRBV10-3 to TRBJ2-6, with D perhaps matching TRBD2 (7 bases). The CDR3 sequence is 18 residues long. From germline, CDR1 is ENHRY and CDR2 SYGVKD. V dropped 3 bases and J dropped 4 bases, with 19 bases sitting between them. CDR3 in amino acids: CAISDSLGGLAGANVLTF. The CDR3 region has the DNA TGTGCCATCAGTGATTCTTTGGGGGGGCTTGCCGGGGCCAACGTCCTGACTTTC.

The chain recombines TRBV3-1 (or the pseudogene TRBV3-2) with TRBJ1-1, with a weak D call TRBD1 (5 bases). The CDR3 contains 13 residues. Trimming pared 5 bases from V and 5 bases from J, leaving 12 bases between. Germline V gives CDR1 LGHDT, CDR2 YNNKEL (reference sequence). CDR3 amino acids: CASSVMGGTEAFF. For the CDR3, the DNA is TGTGCCAGCAGCGTGATGGGGGGGACTGAAGCTTTCTTT.

The table lists this clone with a few counts. V and J are TRBV10-3 and TRBJ2-7; TRBD2 matches at 10 bases. The CDR3 runs 18 residues. Germline V lookup: CDR1 ENHRY, CDR2 SYGVKD. The V segment lost 6 bases and the J segment 2 bases; nucleotides outside the gene matches: 16. The CDR3 reads CAISRLLAGSFPTYEQYF. The DNA of the CDR3 is TGTGCCATCAGCCGCCTACTAGCGGGATCGTTCCCTACCTACGAGCAGTACTTC.

This clone is a singleton in its sample. The V and J genes are TRBV29-1 and TRBJ1-2; D is uncertain. The CDR3 has 15 residues. CDR1 and CDR2 from the germline V gene are SQVTM and ANQGSEA. V gave up 0 bases and J gave up 0 bases, with 11 bases separating them. CDR3 protein: CSVEDPAMPNYGYTF. CDR3 coding DNA: TGCAGCGTTGAAGATCCCGCTATGCCTAACTATGGCTACACCTTC. Using reference TRBV29-1 and TRBJ1-2 for the parts outside the CDR3, the full variable domain is SAVISQKPSRDICQRGTSLTIQCQVDSQVTMMFWYRQQPGQSLTLIATANQGSEATYESGFVIDKFPISRPNLTFSTLTVSNMSPEDSSIYLCSVEDPAMPNYGYTFGSGTRLTVV.

This rearrangement joins TRBV7-2 to TRBJ1-2, with a weak D call TRBD1 (6 bases). Trimming removed 4 bases at V and 1 base at J, with 13 bases between. Germline V gives CDR1 SGHTA, CDR2 FQGNSA. The CDR3 is 15 residues long. The CDR3 sequence: CASSSATGLNYGYTF. The CDR3 nucleotides are TGTGCCAGCAGCTCGGCGACAGGTCTTAACTATGGCTACACCTTC.

The V gene is TRBV18, the J gene TRBJ2-2, with TRBD1 matching 9 bases. The CDR3 contains 15 residues. Germline loops: CDR1 KGHSH, CDR2 LQKENI. Trimming removed 8 bases from V and 5 bases from J; junction bases left unmatched: 9. CDR3 bases: TGTGCCAGCGACCCGGGACAGGGCCGGACCGGGGAGCTGTTTTTT. Protein product: CASDPGQGRTGELFF. The full variable domain, in which reference TRBV18 and TRBJ2-2 provide the parts outside the CDR3, is NAGVMQNPRHLVRRRGQEARLRCSPMKGHSHVYWYRQLPEEGLKFMVYLQKENIIDESGMPKERFSAEFPKEGPSILRIQQVVRGDSAAYFCASDPGQGRTGELFFGEGSRLTVL.

The chain links TRBV28 to TRBJ1-1, with D possibly matching TRBD1 (6 bases). Germline V CDR1 and CDR2: MDHEN, SYDVKM. Trimming removed 5 bases at V and 1 base at J, with 14 bases between. CDR3 size: 15 residues. The CDR3: CASSLTGTENTEAFF. CDR3 in DNA: TGTGCCAGCAGTCTAACAGGGACGGAGAACACTGAAGCTTTCTTT.

Points on this clone: Other DNA sequences in this sample translate to the same CDR3. This rearrangement joins TRBV2 to TRBJ1-2; weak D call: TRBD1 (6 bases). Trimming shortened V by 4 bases and J by 7 bases, and 13 bases separated the two germline ends. Germline-derived CDR1 and CDR2 are SNHLY and FYNNEI. The CDR3 is made up of 13 amino acids. The CDR3 coding sequence is TGTGCCAGCAGTGTTCAGGGGTCCGGTGGCTACACCTTC. This encodes CASSVQGSGGYTF.

Only one count was recorded for this clone. V gene TRBV28 combines with J gene TRBJ2-7; possible D gene TRBD2, 6 bases. Germline CDR1 reads MDHEN; CDR2 reads SYDVKM. The CDR3 sequence is 14 residues long. V lost 4 bases and J 4 bases, leaving 14 bases between the germline ends. CDR3 in amino acids: CASSSGTPRYEQYF. For the CDR3, the DNA is TGTGCCAGCAGTTCGGGGACTCCCAGGTACGAGCAGTACTTC.

V usage is TRBV2 and J usage is TRBJ2-4, with TRBD2 matching 8 bases. Germline V CDR1 and CDR2: SNHLY, FYNNEI. J was trimmed by 6 bases and V by 5 bases; bases with no gene match: 6. This CDR3 is built from 14 residues. The CDR3 sequence is CASSYGGARNIQYF. CDR3 nucleotide sequence: TGTGCCAGCAGTTACGGGGGGGCGAGAAACATTCAGTACTTC. Together with reference TRBV2 and TRBJ2-4, the CDR3 gives the full variable domain: EPEVTQTPSHQVTQMGQEVILRCVPISNHLYFYWYRQILGQKVEFLVSFYNNEISEKSEIFDDQFSVERPDGSNFTLKIRSTKLEDSAMYFCASSYGGARNIQYFGAGTRLSVL.

This rearrangement joins TRBV7-9 to TRBJ1-3; 9 bases fit TRBD1. The CDR3 runs 13 residues. Germline V gene lookup returns CDR1 SEHNR and CDR2 FQNEAQ (reference sequence). Trimming removed 5 bases from V and 7 bases from J; junction bases left unmatched: 3. CDR3 residues: CASSPGQGNTIYF. The CDR3 nucleotides read TGTGCCAGCAGCCCCGGACAGGGGAACACCATATATTTT.

This clone was observed a single time. The rearrangement uses TRBV9 and TRBJ1-3; TRBD1 aligns across 9 bases. The germline V gene encodes CDR1 SGDLS and CDR2 YYNGEE. V was clipped by 7 bases and J by 0 bases; unmatched bases: 5. The CDR3 sequence is 15 residues long. The CDR3 region is CASGTGSLSGNTIYF. CDR3 nucleotides: TGTGCCAGCGGGACAGGGAGCCTCTCTGGAAACACCATATATTTT. The variable domain in full, completed from reference TRBV9 and TRBJ1-3, reads DSGVTQTPKHLITATGQRVTLRCSPRSGDLSVYWYQQSLDQGLQFLIQYYNGEERAKGNILERFSAQQFPDLHSELNLSSLELGDSALYFCASGTGSLSGNTIYFGEGSWLTVV.

This sequence joins TRBV4-2 and TRBJ1-4; no firm D call. Germline loops: CDR1 LGHNA, CDR2 YNFKEQ. There are 18 residues in the CDR3. With 0 bases removed from V and 6 bases from J, the gap between germline ends came to 20 bases. The CDR3 loop reads CASSQERQSPSGYEKLFF. The CDR3 nucleotides read TGTGCCAGCAGCCAAGAGCGGCAGTCGCCATCGGGGTATGAAAAACTGTTTTTT.

V usage is TRBV15 and J usage is TRBJ1-4; no clear D. CDR1 is LNHNV, CDR2 YYDKDF, per germline (reference sequence). The CDR3 spans 12 residues. V was clipped by 3 bases and J by 5 bases, with 4 bases between them. CDR3 DNA: TGTGCCACCAGCAGCAGAAATGAAAAACTGTTTTTT. It encodes CATSSRNEKLFF.

The rearrangement links TRBV5-8 to TRBJ1-4, with 9 bases fitting TRBD1. This CDR3 is built from 16 residues. The V gene's germline CDR1 is SGHTS and CDR2 YDEGEE. With 3 bases clipped from V and 7 bases from J, the junction kept 10 bases outside the gene matches. The CDR3 here is CASSSGQGYKVEKLFF. As DNA, the CDR3 is TGTGCCAGCAGCTCCGGACAGGGGTACAAGGTTGAAAAACTGTTTTTT.

The chain recombines TRBV5-1 with TRBJ2-5; tentatively, D is TRBD1 (5 bases). Germline assignment: CDR1 SGHRS and CDR2 YFSETQ. V was cut by 4 bases and J by 1 base, with 8 bases left in between. The CDR3 covers 13 residues. Here the CDR3 DNA reads TGCGCCAGCAGCACGGACACCCAAGAGACCCAGTACTTC. Translated, it gives CASSTDTQETQYF.

The rearrangement joins TRBV29-1 to TRBJ1-2; possibly TRBD1 for D (5 bases). Trimming cost V 0 bases and J 3 bases, with 11 bases left between them. This CDR3 comprises 14 residues. Germline assignment: CDR1 SQVTM and CDR2 ANQGSEA. This chain's CDR3 is CSVEEEGKDYGYTF. The CDR3 nucleotides read TGCAGCGTTGAAGAGGAGGGGAAAGACTATGGCTACACCTTC. Complete variable domain (other parts from reference TRBV29-1 and TRBJ1-2): SAVISQKPSRDICQRGTSLTIQCQVDSQVTMMFWYRQQPGQSLTLIATANQGSEATYESGFVIDKFPISRPNLTFSTLTVSNMSPEDSSIYLCSVEEEGKDYGYTFGSGTRLTVV.

This clone was picked up one time. The DNA of the CDR3 is TGTGCCAGTAGCCGTAAGGGGGATAGCAATCAGCCCCAGCATTTT. This encodes CASSRKGDSNQPQHF. The V and J genes are TRBV19 and TRBJ1-5, with D perhaps TRBD1 (6 bases). This CDR3 is built from 15 residues. V lost 6 bases to trimming and J lost 0 bases, with 12 bases between them. CDR1 and CDR2 (germline): LNHDA, SQIVND (reference sequence).

The DNA for the CDR3 is TGTGCCAGCAGCTTACAAGGGGGCACCCGGGATGAGCAGTTCTTC. This translates into CASSLQGGTRDEQFF. This sequence joins TRBV7-3 and TRBJ2-1, with 7 bases that match TRBD1. This CDR3 contains 15 residues. V lost 2 bases to trimming and J lost 8 bases; unmatched junction nucleotides: 9. Germline V gives CDR1 SGHTA, CDR2 FQGTGA.

The chain joins TRBV12-3 or TRBV12-4 to TRBJ2-1, with 10 bases matching TRBD2. V lost 11 bases and J lost 8; bases outside the gene matches: 9. The CDR3 sequence is 13 residues long. Here the CDR3 reads CASGSSGGYEQFF. DNA of the CDR3: TGTGCCTCAGGGTCTAGCGGGGGCTATGAGCAGTTCTTC.